A single T cell receptor beta chain is shown here with its context. The V gene's germline CDR1 is SGHRS and CDR2 YFSETQ. The CDR3 extends over 13 amino acids. Trimming stripped 0 bases from V and 6 bases from J, with 9 bases between. This sample stems from a study of T cell changes during pregnancy in multiple sclerosis. Sequenced by immunoSEQ multiplex PCR; TCRdb stores in-frame clones only, minus some. The sample comprises 65,000 to 80,000 clones, about 92% of which are singletons, and about 0.22% rests with the top ten. The specimen was CD4+ T cells from peripheral blood mononuclear cells, collected before pregnancy. The V and J genes are TRBV5-1 and TRBJ1-1; D call uncertain. This receptor was identified in a female donor with multiple sclerosis, enrolled in a pregnancy study. Here the CDR3 reads CASSLGPEAEAFF. Here the CDR3 DNA reads TGCGCCAGCAGCTTGGGACCAGAGGCTGAAGCTTTCTTT. The whole variable domain, remainder taken from reference TRBV5-1 and TRBJ1-1, is KAGVTQTPRYLIKTRGQQVTLSCSPISGHRSVSWYQQTPGQGLQFLFEYFSETQRNKGNFPGRFSGRQFSNSRSEMNVSTLELGDSALYLCASSLGPEAEAFFGQGTRLTVV.